This T cell receptor (beta chain) originates from a study of identical twins. Trimming took off 7 bases at V and 0 bases at J, with 10 bases between the two ends. CDR3 length equals 14 residues. CDR1 and CDR2 from the germline V gene are LNHDA and SQIVND (reference sequence). Study-wide results and caveats: Partial confounding of zero-insertion analyses by invariant MAIT and iNKT cells was possible. The analysis was cross-sectional rather than longitudinal within donors. Weaker excess sharing between twins was seen in beta out-of-frame sequences.

The cDNA had a unique molecular identifier and a template-switch universal primer site. TCRdb processed the 5' RACE reads anew with MiXCR; each CDR3 protein has one entry. The data show more than 1.5 million distinct CDR3 sequences, about 32% seen once. The sample holds a few counts of this clonotype. Its antigen is still unknown. Sequenced material: cord blood. V and J are TRBV19 and TRBJ2-1, with a weak D call TRBD2 (6 bases). The clonotype comes from a newborn girl in good health. CDR3 loop: CASKGSGSYNEQFF. The CDR3 nucleotides are TGTGCCAGTAAGGGTAGCGGCTCCTACAATGAGCAGTTCTTC. Looking up the rest from reference TRBV19 and TRBJ2-1 gives the full variable domain: DGGITQSPKYLFRKEGQNVTLSCEQNLNHDAMYWYRQDPGQGLRLIYYSQIVNDFQKGDIAEGYSVSREKKESFPLTVTSAQKNPTAFYLCASKGSGSYNEQFFGPGTRLTVL.